This TCR beta chain was obtained from a study of T cell clonality in common variable immunodeficiency. Points from the study as a whole: Reportedly, TCR beta sequences from common variable immunodeficiency showed fewer deletions and N-nucleotide insertions. CVID subjects shared fewer TCRbeta clones than healthy controls did.

The table lists this clone with a few counts. Antigen: not known. The CDR3 end lies 3 residues beyond the end of the read and is filled in from the germline J gene. This CDR3 has 15 residues. V lost 6 bases to trimming and J lost 7 bases, with 18 bases between them. CDR1 is SNHLY, CDR2 FYNNEI, per germline. Sequencing input was equivalent genomic DNA from CVID and controls. Using immunoSEQ multiplex PCR, the repertoire was profiled, and TCRdb retains in-frame clones only, with some absent. The sample is made up of 35,000 or so clones, none counted only once. The sample consisted of peripheral blood mononuclear cells. The sequence derives from a human donor with common variable immunodeficiency. The chain combines TRBV2 with TRBJ1-4; TRBD1 might be the D (6 bases). CDR3 region: CASRPSGTNPEKLFF. Incomplete CDR3 DNA: TGTGCCAGCAGGCCCTCCGGGACAAACCCTGAAAAA.